Below, 27 T cell receptor beta chains from the same sample are listed, as sequenced in a study of identical twins. TCRdb called the 5' RACE reads again in MiXCR, with one record for every CDR3 protein. In the table there are 300,000 to 400,000 distinct CDR3 sequences, roughly an eighth of which are singletons. These data were also reused for a study on yellow fever vaccine responses in identical twins.

Sequencing used CD8+ T cells sorted from blood. Receptors were obtained from a young woman in good health.

V gene TRBV24-1 combines with J gene TRBJ2-1, with 9 bases lining up with TRBD2. The CDR3 is 16 amino acids. V was clipped by 3 bases and J by 6 bases; unmatched bases: 8. Germline lookup yields CDR1 KGHDR and CDR2 SFDVKD. CDR3 in amino acids: CATSDIGTSWSNEQFF. DNA for the CDR3: TGTGCCACCAGTGATATTGGGACTAGCTGGAGCAATGAGCAGTTCTTC.

This clonotype occurred many times. This chain links TRBV20-1 with TRBJ2-7; 11 bases line up with TRBD1. This CDR3 is built from 15 residues. The junction had 7 bases not matched to a gene; V was cut back by 3 bases and J by 3 bases. The germline V gene has CDR1 DFQATT and CDR2 SNEGSKA (reference sequence). In nucleotides, the CDR3 is TGCAGTGCTAGTCGGCCGGGACAGGGGGTCTACGAGCAGTACGTC. This codes for CSASRPGQGVYEQYV.

This rearrangement joins TRBV7-8 to TRBJ2-1; 13 bases fit TRBD2. Germline trimming cut 5 bases from V and 3 bases from J; bases unmatched to any gene: 4. Germline V gives CDR1 SGHVS, CDR2 FQNEAQ. CDR3 length: 16 amino acids. The CDR3 reads CASSRGLAGNYNEQFF. CDR3 coding DNA: TGTGCCAGCAGCCGGGGACTAGCGGGAAACTACAATGAGCAGTTCTTC.

This clonotype was observed a handful of times. The rearrangement joins TRBV6-1 to TRBJ2-2; TRBD2 matches 9 bases. This CDR3 contains 16 residues. CDR1 is MNHNS and CDR2 is SASEGT in the germline V gene. After removal of 6 bases from V and 0 bases from J, the junction contained 5 bases not matched to a gene. CDR3 sequence (DNA): TGTGCCAGCAGCGAGCGGGGGGACGCGAACACCGGGGAGCTGTTTTTT. It specifies CASSERGDANTGELFF.

The chain has TRBV28 and TRBJ2-5; no reliable D call. Per germline, CDR1 MDHEN and CDR2 SYDVKM. Trimming took off 4 bases at V and 3 bases at J, with 12 bases between the two ends. The CDR3 covers 14 residues. CDR3 sequence (DNA): TGTGCCAGCAGTTCCCTCTTGGTGGAAGAGACCCAGTACTTC. It translates to CASSSLLVEETQYF. Drawing the rest from reference TRBV28 and TRBJ2-5, the complete variable domain is DVKVTQSSRYLVKRTGEKVFLECVQDMDHENMFWYRQDPGLGLRLIYFSYDVKMKEKGDIPEGYSVSREKKERFSLILESASTNQTSMYLCASSSLLVEETQYFGPGTRLLVL.

This clonotype has at least ten counts. The chain carries TRBV28 and TRBJ2-2, with a tentative D call TRBD1 (5 bases). Trimming took off 5 bases at V and 2 bases at J, with 9 bases between the two ends. The CDR3 has 14 amino acids. Germline lookup yields CDR1 MDHEN and CDR2 SYDVKM. CDR3 nucleotide sequence: TGTGCCAGCAGTAGTCGGACAAACACCGGGGAGCTGTTTTTT. Its translation is CASSSRTNTGELFF.

This clonotype was detected a few times. The V call is TRBV19, the J call TRBJ2-3, with 9 bases matching TRBD1. Germline V gene lookup returns CDR1 LNHDA and CDR2 SQIVND (reference sequence). Trimming at V came to 5 bases and at J to 4 bases, leaving 10 bases not matched to a gene. The CDR3 runs 16 residues. This CDR3 is CASSVSGTGFPDTQYF. The CDR3 DNA sequence: TGTGCCAGTAGTGTATCCGGGACAGGGTTTCCAGATACGCAGTATTTT.

This clonotype appeared a few times. The chain employs TRBV7-8 and TRBJ2-3, with TRBD2 matching over 11 bases. The CDR3 sequence is 16 residues long. Germline values: CDR1 SGHVS, CDR2 FQNEAQ. V shed 2 bases, J shed 3 bases, and the junction held 4 bases outside the gene matches. For the CDR3, the DNA is TGTGCCAGCAGCTTATCCCCTAGCGGGGGGACAGATACGCAGTATTTT. It translates to CASSLSPSGGTDTQYF.

This clonotype appeared a few times. This chain links TRBV7-9 with TRBJ1-6; D remains unclear. From germline, CDR1 is SEHNR and CDR2 FQNEAQ (reference sequence). This CDR3 is 12 amino acids long. Between the trimmed V and J ends, which lost 5 bases and 13 bases, there was a span of 12 bases. The CDR3 is CASSPGGLPLHF. CDR3 DNA sequence: TGTGCCAGCAGCCCTGGAGGGTTGCCCCTCCACTTT.

The chain joins TRBV28 to TRBJ2-5; 11 bases are a match to TRBD2. Germline CDR1 reads MDHEN; CDR2 reads SYDVKM. The CDR3 covers 16 residues. The junction had 7 bases not matched to a gene; V was cut back by 6 bases and J by 1 base. Written as DNA, the CDR3 is TGTGCCAGCAGCCCACTAGCGGGGGTGCTCCAAGAGACCCAGTACTTC. It yields the protein CASSPLAGVLQETQYF.

This clonotype was observed a few times. This sequence joins TRBV7-9 and TRBJ2-5, with 11 bases matching TRBD2. With V trimmed by 5 bases and J by 1 base, 9 bases remained unmatched. Per germline, CDR1 SEHNR and CDR2 FQNEAQ (reference sequence). The CDR3 is made up of 17 amino acids. In DNA form, the CDR3 reads TGTGCCAGCAGCATTCCGGGACTAGCGGCCGGCCAAGAGACCCAGTACTTC. Its protein is CASSIPGLAAGQETQYF.

The rearrangement joins TRBV28 to TRBJ2-1; 7 nucleotides line up with TRBD1. This CDR3 has 15 residues. V shed 4 bases and J 5 bases; nucleotides not matched to a gene: 8. The germline CDR1 and CDR2 sequences are MDHEN and SYDVKM. CDR3 amino acids: CASSSPRQGHNEQFF. Written as DNA, the CDR3 is TGTGCCAGCAGTTCCCCTCGACAGGGACACAATGAGCAGTTCTTC.

The genes are TRBV28 and TRBJ1-1; no firm D call. The CDR3 totals 12 residues. CDR1 MDHEN and CDR2 SYDVKM come from the germline V gene. Trimming removed 5 bases at V and 4 bases at J, with 8 bases between. The CDR3 bases are TGTGCCAGCAGTGGGTTAAGCACTGAAGCTTTCTTT. Residues: CASSGLSTEAFF.

V is TRBV6-2 or TRBV6-3 and J is TRBJ2-5; 11 bases line up with TRBD2. The ends lost 11 bases at V and 1 base at J; junction bases unmatched: 9. The CDR3 length is 15 residues. Germline V gives CDR1 MNHEY, CDR2 SVGEGT. This chain's CDR3 is CAAAGTSGLQETQYF. As DNA, the CDR3 is TGTGCCGCCGCCGGGACTAGCGGCCTCCAAGAGACCCAGTACTTC.

This clonotype was seen only a few times. V gene TRBV19 combines with J gene TRBJ1-5, with D possibly TRBD1 on 5 matching bases. CDR1 and CDR2 from the germline V gene are LNHDA and SQIVND (reference sequence). The CDR3 has 15 amino acids. Trimming stripped 6 bases from V and 6 bases from J, with 18 bases between. CDR3 in DNA: TGTGCCAGTAGCTATCGACTCGACAGAACTCAGCCCCAGCATTTT. Its protein product is CASSYRLDRTQPQHF. Variable domain in full (rest from reference TRBV19 and TRBJ1-5): DGGITQSPKYLFRKEGQNVTLSCEQNLNHDAMYWYRQDPGQGLRLIYYSQIVNDFQKGDIAEGYSVSREKKESFPLTVTSAQKNPTAFYLCASSYRLDRTQPQHFGDGTRLSIL.

This clonotype was picked up a small number of times. The J gene is TRBJ2-1, the V gene TRBV6-5; 7 nucleotides match TRBD1. CDR1 MNHEY and CDR2 SVGAGI come from the germline V gene. The length of the CDR3 is 17 residues. Germline trimming cut 0 bases from V and 3 bases from J; bases unmatched to any gene: 8. For the CDR3, the DNA is TGTGCCAGCAGTTACTCGATTTCTGGACAGGTCTACAATGAGCAGTTCTTC. This translates into CASSYSISGQVYNEQFF.

This clonotype was observed a handful of times. This chain joins TRBV15 and TRBJ2-7, with D perhaps TRBD1 or TRBD2 (5 bases each). CDR1 is LNHNV, CDR2 YYDKDF, per germline (reference sequence). V dropped 4 bases and J dropped 3 bases, with 16 bases sitting between them. The CDR3 sequence is 15 residues long. The CDR3 loop is CATSTSGTDRYEQYF. CDR3 nucleotide sequence: TGTGCCACCAGCACTTCAGGGACGGATCGCTACGAGCAGTACTTC. Full variable domain (outside the CDR3, taken from reference TRBV15 and TRBJ2-7): DAMVIQNPRYQVTQFGKPVTLSCSQTLNHNVMYWYQQKSSQAPKLLFHYYDKDFNNEADTPDNFQSRRPNTSFCFLDIRSPGLGDTAMYLCATSTSGTDRYEQYFGPGTRLTVT.

V and J are TRBV27 and TRBJ2-1; 10 bases are a match to TRBD2. The germline gives CDR1 MNHEY, CDR2 SMNVEV (reference sequence). The CDR3 runs 15 residues. V was clipped by 5 bases and J by 4 bases; unmatched bases: 5. DNA of the CDR3: TGTGCCAGCAGTGTAGCGGGGGGCGGATACAATGAGCAGTTCTTC. Encoded protein: CASSVAGGGYNEQFF.

This sequence joins TRBV6-1 and TRBJ2-7, with a possible D match to TRBD2 (5 bases). Germline values: CDR1 MNHNS, CDR2 SASEGT. The V and J ends lost 3 bases and 2 bases respectively, with 11 bases between them. The CDR3 totals 14 residues. The CDR3 DNA reads as TGTGCCAGCAGTGATGCGGGTGCCCCCTACGAGCAGTACTTC. As protein: CASSDAGAPYEQYF.

This clonotype appeared many times. Here the CDR3 DNA reads TGTGCCAGCAGTTTGCTAGGGACCCAGTACTTC. This gives the protein CASSLLGTQYF. The chain combines TRBV27 with TRBJ2-5; D gene uncertain. V was pared by 3 bases and J by 7 bases, with 6 bases between. The germline V gene encodes CDR1 MNHEY and CDR2 SMNVEV (reference sequence). This CDR3 has 11 amino acids.

The chain is built from TRBV20-1 and TRBJ2-3; 8 bases fit TRBD2. V was pared by 2 bases and J by 1 base, with 5 bases of the junction left unmatched. This CDR3 has 15 amino acids. Germline V gene data show CDR1 as DFQATT and CDR2 as SNEGSKA (reference sequence). CDR3 sequence: CSARTPGLGTDTQYF. For the CDR3, the DNA is TGCAGTGCTAGAACACCGGGACTAGGCACAGATACGCAGTATTTT.

This clonotype came up a few times. This chain joins TRBV9 and TRBJ2-1; no clear D gene. Germline-derived CDR1 and CDR2 are SGDLS and YYNGEE. Trimming removed 2 bases from V and 0 bases from J, with 9 bases in between. CDR3 length: 15 amino acids. CDR3 residues: CASSVDLSSYNEQFF. CDR3 bases: TGTGCCAGCAGCGTGGATCTGAGCTCCTACAATGAGCAGTTCTTC.

The table lists this clonotype with a few counts. This chain uses TRBV6-1 with TRBJ2-2, with 7 bases matching TRBD1. V trimming: 9 bases; J trimming: 3 bases; junction bases outside the gene matches: 7. The V gene's germline CDR1 is MNHNS and CDR2 SASEGT. The CDR3 spans 14 residues. This CDR3 is CASTGDRDTGELFF. DNA of the CDR3: TGTGCCAGTACTGGGGACAGAGACACCGGGGAGCTGTTTTTT.

The chain has TRBV7-9 and TRBJ2-3; D uncertain. This CDR3 is 16 amino acids long. CDR1 is SEHNR, CDR2 FQNEAQ, per germline (reference sequence). Trimming took off 5 bases at V and 5 bases at J, with 20 bases between the two ends. The CDR3 region has the DNA TGTGCCAGCAGCCCCACCAGAGGAGAACCGGGAGATACGCAGTATTTT. Protein sequence: CASSPTRGEPGDTQYF.

This clonotype has only a few counts. The chain recombines TRBV4-1 with TRBJ2-6; possibly TRBD2 for D (6 bases). CDR1 and CDR2 (germline): MGHRA, YSYEKL. The CDR3 contains 19 residues. Trimming took 0 bases from V and 0 from J, leaving 15 bases between them. The CDR3 nucleotides are TGCGCCAGCAGCCAAGAGGCCGGGGCAGCGGGCTCTGGGGCCAACGTCCTGACTTTC. Protein product: CASSQEAGAAGSGANVLTF.

The J gene is TRBJ2-7, the V gene TRBV7-8; D is undetermined. The CDR3 has 12 residues. CDR1 and CDR2 from the germline V gene are SGHVS and FQNEAQ. Between the trimmed V and J ends, which lost 5 bases and 4 bases, there was a span of 9 bases. CDR3 sequence reads: CASSLLFYEQYV. CDR3 DNA: TGTGCCAGCAGCCTCCTATTTTACGAGCAGTACGTC.

This chain links TRBV10-3 with TRBJ2-1, with D tentatively TRBD2 (5 bases). V was cut by 6 bases and J by 4 bases, with 16 bases left in between. Germline CDR1 and CDR2: ENHRY and SYGVKD. There are 15 residues in the CDR3. CDR3 sequence (DNA): TGTGCCATCAGCGAGGGTCCGTCCCCTTACAATGAGCAGTTCTTC. Translation: CAISEGPSPYNEQFF.